What follows is one TCR beta chain and its context. What it recognizes is unknown. This sample is part of a study of T cell repertoires in cytomegalovirus infection. Study summary: The authors relied on CMV epitopes, both recently identified HLA-C-restricted and well-studied HLA-B-restricted. Indications of both CMV infection and matching HLA type were provided by public TCR beta signatures.

Study-level findings and limits: Summed public TCR beta family frequency identified CMV carriers bearing the relevant HLA. Across the ex vivo response, the dominant clonotypes were HLA-C-restricted CMV-specific TCR beta clonotypes.

The V and J ends lost 3 bases and 2 bases, in that order; junction bases with no gene match: 5. The germline CDR1 and CDR2 sequences are KGHDR and SFDVKD. The CDR3 consists of 16 residues. TCRdb re-derived calls from the reads in MiXCR, one entry per CDR3 protein. The data contain 900,000 to 950,000 distinct CDR3 sequences, roughly 30% of them singletons. The source of this sequence is a human donor in good health (CMV status not recorded). Some clones in this sample may be carry-over from other donors' samples. This chain links TRBV24-1 with TRBJ2-2, with TRBD1 matching 7 bases. This material consisted of cultured CD8+ T cells from PBMCs, taken from culture after CMV antigen stimulation. The CDR3 sequence is CATSDQGQPNTGELFF. The DNA of the CDR3 is TGTGCCACCAGTGATCAGGGACAGCCAAACACCGGGGAGCTGTTTTTT.